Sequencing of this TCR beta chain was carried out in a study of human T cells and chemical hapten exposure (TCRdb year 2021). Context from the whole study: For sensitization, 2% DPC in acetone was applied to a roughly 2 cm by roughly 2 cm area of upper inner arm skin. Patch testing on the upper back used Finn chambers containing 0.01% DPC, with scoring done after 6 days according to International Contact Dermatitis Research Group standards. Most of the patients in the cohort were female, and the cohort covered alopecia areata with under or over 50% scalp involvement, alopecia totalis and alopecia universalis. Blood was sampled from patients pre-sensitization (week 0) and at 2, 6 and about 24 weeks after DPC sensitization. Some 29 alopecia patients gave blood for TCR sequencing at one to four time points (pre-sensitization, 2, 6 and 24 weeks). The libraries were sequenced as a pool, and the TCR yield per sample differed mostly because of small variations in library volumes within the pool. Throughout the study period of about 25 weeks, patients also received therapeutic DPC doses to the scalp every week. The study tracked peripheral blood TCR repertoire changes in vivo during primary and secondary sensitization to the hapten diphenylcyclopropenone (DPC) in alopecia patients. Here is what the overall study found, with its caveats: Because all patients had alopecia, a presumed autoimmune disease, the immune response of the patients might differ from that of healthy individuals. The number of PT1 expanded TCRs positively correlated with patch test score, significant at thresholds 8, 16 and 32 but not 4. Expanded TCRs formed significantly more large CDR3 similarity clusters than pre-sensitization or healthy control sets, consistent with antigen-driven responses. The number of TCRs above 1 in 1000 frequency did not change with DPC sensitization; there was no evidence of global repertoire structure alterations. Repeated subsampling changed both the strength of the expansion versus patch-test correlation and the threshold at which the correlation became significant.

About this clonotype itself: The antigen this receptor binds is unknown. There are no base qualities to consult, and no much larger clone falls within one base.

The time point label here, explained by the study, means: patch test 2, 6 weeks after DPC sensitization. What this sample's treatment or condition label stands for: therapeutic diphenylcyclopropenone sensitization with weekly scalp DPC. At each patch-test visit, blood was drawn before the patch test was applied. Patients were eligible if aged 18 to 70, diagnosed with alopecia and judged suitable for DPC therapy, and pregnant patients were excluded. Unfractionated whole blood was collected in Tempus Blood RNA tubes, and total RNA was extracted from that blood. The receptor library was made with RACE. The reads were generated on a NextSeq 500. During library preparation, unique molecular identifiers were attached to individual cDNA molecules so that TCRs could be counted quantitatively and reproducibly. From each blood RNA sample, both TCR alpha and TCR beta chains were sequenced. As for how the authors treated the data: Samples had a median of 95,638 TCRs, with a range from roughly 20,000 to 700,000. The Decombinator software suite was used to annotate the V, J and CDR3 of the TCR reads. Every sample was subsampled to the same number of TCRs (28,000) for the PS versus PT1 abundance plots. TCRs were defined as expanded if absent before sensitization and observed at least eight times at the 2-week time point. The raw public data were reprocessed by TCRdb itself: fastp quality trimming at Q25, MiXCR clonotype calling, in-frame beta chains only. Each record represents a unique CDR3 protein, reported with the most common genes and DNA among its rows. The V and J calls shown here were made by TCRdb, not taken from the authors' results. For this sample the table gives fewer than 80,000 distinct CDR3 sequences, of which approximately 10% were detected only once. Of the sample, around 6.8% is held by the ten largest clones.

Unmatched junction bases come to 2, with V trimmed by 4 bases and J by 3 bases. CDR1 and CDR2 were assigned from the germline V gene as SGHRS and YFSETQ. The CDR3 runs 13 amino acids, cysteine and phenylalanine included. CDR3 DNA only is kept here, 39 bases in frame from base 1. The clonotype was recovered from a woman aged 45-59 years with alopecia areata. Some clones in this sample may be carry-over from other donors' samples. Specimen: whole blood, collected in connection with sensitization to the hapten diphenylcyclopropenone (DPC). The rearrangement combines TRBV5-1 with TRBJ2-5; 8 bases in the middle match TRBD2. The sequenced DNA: TGCGCCAGCAGCCTACTAGCGGAAGAGACCCAGTACTTC. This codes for CASSLLAEETQYF.